The present T cell receptor (beta chain) was sequenced within a study of CD8+ T cells in alopecia areata. In the study overall: Treated patients were given oral tofacitinib, which was dosed at 5 to 10 mg twice daily.

The study, taken as a whole, reports: Sharing of TCR sequences between patients (possibly for HLA-related reasons) was less clear than in mice.

Stated treatment: oral pan-JAK inhibitor, 5-10 mg twice daily. As the sequencing template, cDNA was produced by extracting RNA and reverse transcribing it. Some clones are missing from TCRdb's copy, which holds only in-frame ones; the method was immunoSEQ multiplex PCR. The sample carries fewer than 100,000 clones, around 55% recorded once. Remarks on this clone: The antigen is not known.

The sample consisted of CD8+ T cells sorted from blood, taken at week 4, from a patient treated with tofacitinib. This TCR derives from a human donor with alopecia areata.

This CDR3 is CASSPQGVYNQPQHF. The CDR3 bases are TGTGCCAGCTCACCACAGGGGGTTTACAATCAGCCCCAGCATTTT. V gene TRBV18 combines with J gene TRBJ1-5; maybe TRBD1 (6 bases). Germline-derived CDR1 and CDR2 are KGHSH and LQKENI. Trimming removed 1 base from V and 3 bases from J, with 10 bases in between. The CDR3 spans 15 residues.